The T cell receptor (beta chain) under discussion was sequenced for a study of OX40 agonist ivuxolimab in advanced cancers. Context from the whole study: The costimulatory receptor OX40 (CD134) was targeted by ivuxolimab, a fully human IgG2 agonistic monoclonal antibody. Intravenous ivuxolimab was administered to patients every 2 weeks at six dose levels: 0.01, 0.1, 0.3, 1.5, 3 and 10 mg/kg. Among the roughly 50 dose-escalation patients, around 20 had hepatocellular carcinoma, about 15 melanoma, 9 renal cell carcinoma and 9 head and neck cancer. The dose-escalation cohort was 82.7% male with a mean age of about 60 years, ranging from about 20 to 80. Prior anti-PD-1, anti-PD-L1 or anti-CTLA-4 therapy was permitted, and checkpoint inhibitors had been received by roughly 40% of dose-escalation patients. Partial responses occurred in three dose-escalation patients, of whom one had hepatocellular carcinoma and two had cutaneous melanoma. The point of sequencing TCRbeta in the periphery was to test whether ivuxolimab changed TCR sequence diversity and drove clonal T-cell expansion. The paper covers the monotherapy dose-escalation part of the phase I ivuxolimab trial, which included N of about 51 patients.

Inclusive of the bounding cysteine and phenylalanine, the CDR3 is 13 residues long. The read is trimmed to its CDR3 DNA, 39 bases read in frame from base 1. According to the germline V gene, CDR1 reads SGHAT and CDR2 reads FQNNGV. V loses 1 base at its end and J loses 7 bases; junction bases beyond the gene matches: 3. Patients with a history of autoimmune disease or receiving systemic immunosuppression were excluded from the trial. Peripheral blood for TCR sequencing was collected from all dose cohorts at baseline, on cycle 4 day 1, and on cycle 7 day 1. The samples were taken from a phase I, first-in-human, multicenter, open-label dose-escalation trial of ivuxolimab. Adults with locally advanced or metastatic head and neck squamous cell, hepatocellular, melanoma or renal cell carcinoma were enrolled in the trial. Before TCR sequencing, CD4+ T cells and CD8+ T cells from peripheral blood were sorted into separate populations.

Findings and caveats that apply to the study as a whole: In the 0.1-3.0 mg/kg groups, partial responders had among the lowest normalized peripheral clonal expansion, particularly in CD8+ T cells. The antigen specificity of the clonally expanded peripheral T cells was not determined. Low levels of normalized T-cell clonal expansion were also seen in some patients who did not respond. At doses from 0.1 to 3.0 mg/kg, clonal expansion was seen in both CD4+ and CD8+ blood T cells between baseline and week 6. On average, CD8+ T cells showed more expanded clones than CD4+ T cells after ivuxolimab.

About this clone: What antigen it recognizes has not been identified. Base qualities are not at hand, and no much larger clone is one base apart.

For sequencing of the TCRbeta CDR3 region, genomic DNA was extracted from the sorted cells. The immunoSEQ Assay was used to sequence the TCRbeta CDR3 regions. Here the immuneACCESS table is served through TCRdb, limited to in-frame sequences with V and J called. Missing clones are a known gap in these copies; in checked studies unresolved V genes cover under half, and the rest lacks a known reason. The sample profile shows approximately 39,000 clones; less than 90% of them were found once. In total, the top ten clones hold around 4% of the sample. The receptor chain draws on TRBV11-2 and TRBJ2-7, and 8 bases in between align with TRBD2. The material sequenced was CD4+ or CD8+ T cells sorted from blood, taken in a trial of the OX40 agonist ivuxolimab. This receptor was taken from an adult with an advanced solid tumor such as melanoma, head and neck, liver or kidney cancer. The CDR3 reads CASSLGIAGEQYF. In nucleotide form, the sequence is TGTGCCAGCAGCTTAGGGATAGCGGGGGAGCAGTACTTC.